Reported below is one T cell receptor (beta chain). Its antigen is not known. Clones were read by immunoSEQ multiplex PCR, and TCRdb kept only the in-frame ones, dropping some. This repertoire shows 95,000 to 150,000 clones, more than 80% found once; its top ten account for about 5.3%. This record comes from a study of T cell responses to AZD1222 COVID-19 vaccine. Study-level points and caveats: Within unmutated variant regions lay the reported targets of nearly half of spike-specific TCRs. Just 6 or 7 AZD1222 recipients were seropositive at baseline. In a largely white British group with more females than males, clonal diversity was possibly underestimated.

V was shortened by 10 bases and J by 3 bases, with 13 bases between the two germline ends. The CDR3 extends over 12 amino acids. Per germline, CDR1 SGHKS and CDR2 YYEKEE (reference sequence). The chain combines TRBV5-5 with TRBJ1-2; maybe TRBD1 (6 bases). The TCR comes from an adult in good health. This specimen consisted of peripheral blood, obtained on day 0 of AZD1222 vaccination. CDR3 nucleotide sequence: TGTGCCGGTGGGGGGCAGGACTATGGCTACACCTTC. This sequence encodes CAGGGQDYGYTF.